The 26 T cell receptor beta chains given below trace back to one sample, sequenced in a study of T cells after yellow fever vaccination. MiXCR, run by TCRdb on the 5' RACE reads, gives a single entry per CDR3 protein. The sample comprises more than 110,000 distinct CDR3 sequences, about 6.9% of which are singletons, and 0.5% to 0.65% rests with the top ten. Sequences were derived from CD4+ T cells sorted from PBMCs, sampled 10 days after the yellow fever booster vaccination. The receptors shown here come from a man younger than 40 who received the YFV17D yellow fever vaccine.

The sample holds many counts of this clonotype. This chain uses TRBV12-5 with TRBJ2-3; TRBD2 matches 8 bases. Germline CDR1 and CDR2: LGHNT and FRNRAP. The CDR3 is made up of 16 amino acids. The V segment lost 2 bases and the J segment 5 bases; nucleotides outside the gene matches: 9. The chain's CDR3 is CASGLSGRGRKDTQYF. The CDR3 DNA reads TGTGCTAGTGGTTTGTCCGGGAGGGGCCGGAAAGATACGCAGTATTTT.

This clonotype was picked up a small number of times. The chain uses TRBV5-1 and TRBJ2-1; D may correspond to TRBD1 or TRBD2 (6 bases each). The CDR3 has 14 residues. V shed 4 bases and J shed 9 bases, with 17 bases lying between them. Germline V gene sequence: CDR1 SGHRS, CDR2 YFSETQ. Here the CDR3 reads CASSVGGSGIEQFF. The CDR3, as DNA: TGCGCCAGCAGCGTAGGGGGGAGTGGAATTGAGCAGTTCTTC. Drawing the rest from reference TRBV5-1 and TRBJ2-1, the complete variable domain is KAGVTQTPRYLIKTRGQQVTLSCSPISGHRSVSWYQQTPGQGLQFLFEYFSETQRNKGNFPGRFSGRQFSNSRSEMNVSTLELGDSALYLCASSVGGSGIEQFFGPGTRLTVL.

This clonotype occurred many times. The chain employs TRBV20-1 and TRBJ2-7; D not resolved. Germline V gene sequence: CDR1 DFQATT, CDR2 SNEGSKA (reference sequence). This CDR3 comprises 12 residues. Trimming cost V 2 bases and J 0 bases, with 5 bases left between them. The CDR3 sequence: CSARPDSYEQYF. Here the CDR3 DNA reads TGCAGTGCTAGACCCGACTCCTACGAGCAGTACTTC.

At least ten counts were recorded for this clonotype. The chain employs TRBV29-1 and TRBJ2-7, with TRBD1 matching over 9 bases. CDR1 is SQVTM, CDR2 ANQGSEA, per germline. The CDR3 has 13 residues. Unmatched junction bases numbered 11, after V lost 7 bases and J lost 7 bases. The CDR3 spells CSAIWTGTGEQYF. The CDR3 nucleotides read TGCAGCGCCATCTGGACAGGGACAGGGGAGCAGTACTTC.

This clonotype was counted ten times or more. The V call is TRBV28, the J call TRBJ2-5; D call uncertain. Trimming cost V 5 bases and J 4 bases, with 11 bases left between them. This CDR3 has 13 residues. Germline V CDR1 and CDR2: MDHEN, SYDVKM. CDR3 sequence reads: CASSSTRGETQYF. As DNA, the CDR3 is TGTGCCAGCAGTAGCACTCGCGGAGAGACCCAGTACTTC.

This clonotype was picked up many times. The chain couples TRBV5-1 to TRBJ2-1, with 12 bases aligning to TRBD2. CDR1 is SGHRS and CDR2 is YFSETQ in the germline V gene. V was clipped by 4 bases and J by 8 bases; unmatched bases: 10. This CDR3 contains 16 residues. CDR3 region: CASSPRTSGIGDEQFF. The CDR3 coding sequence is TGCGCCAGCAGCCCAAGGACTAGCGGGATCGGGGATGAGCAGTTCTTC.

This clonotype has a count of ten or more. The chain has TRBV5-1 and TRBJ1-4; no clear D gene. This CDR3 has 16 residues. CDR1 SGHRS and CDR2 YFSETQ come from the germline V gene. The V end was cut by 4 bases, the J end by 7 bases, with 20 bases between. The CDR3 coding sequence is TGCGCCAGCAGCGGACGTCCAGGCGTTGGTAGTGAAAAACTGTTTTTT. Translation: CASSGRPGVGSEKLFF.

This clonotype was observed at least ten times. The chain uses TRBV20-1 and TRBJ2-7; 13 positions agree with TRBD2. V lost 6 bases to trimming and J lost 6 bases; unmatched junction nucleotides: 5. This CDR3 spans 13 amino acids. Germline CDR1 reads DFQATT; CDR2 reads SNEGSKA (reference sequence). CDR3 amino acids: CSATLAGGGEQYF. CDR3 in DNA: TGCAGTGCCACACTAGCGGGAGGGGGCGAGCAGTACTTC.

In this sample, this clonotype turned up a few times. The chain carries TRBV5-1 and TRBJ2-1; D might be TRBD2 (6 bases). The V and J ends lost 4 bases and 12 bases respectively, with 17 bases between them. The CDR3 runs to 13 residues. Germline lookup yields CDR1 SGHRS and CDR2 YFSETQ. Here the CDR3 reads CASSAGGDLGQFF. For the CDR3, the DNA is TGCGCCAGCAGCGCCGGGGGAGACTTGGGGCAGTTCTTC.

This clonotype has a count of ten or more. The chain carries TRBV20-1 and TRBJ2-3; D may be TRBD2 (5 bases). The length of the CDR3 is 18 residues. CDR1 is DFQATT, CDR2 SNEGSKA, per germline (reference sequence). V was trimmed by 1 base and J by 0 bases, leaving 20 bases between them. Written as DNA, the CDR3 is TGCAGTGCTAGAGTCGGCGGCGGGTGGAGAATTAGCACAGATACGCAGTATTTT. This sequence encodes CSARVGGGWRISTDTQYF.

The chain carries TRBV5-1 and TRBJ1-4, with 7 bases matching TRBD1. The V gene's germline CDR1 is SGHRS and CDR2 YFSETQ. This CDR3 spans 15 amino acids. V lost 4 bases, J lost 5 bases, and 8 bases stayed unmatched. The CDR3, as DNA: TGCGCCAGCAGCGCGACAGGGTCTAAAAATGAAAAACTGTTTTTT. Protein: CASSATGSKNEKLFF. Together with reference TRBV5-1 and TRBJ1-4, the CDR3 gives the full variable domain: KAGVTQTPRYLIKTRGQQVTLSCSPISGHRSVSWYQQTPGQGLQFLFEYFSETQRNKGNFPGRFSGRQFSNSRSEMNVSTLELGDSALYLCASSATGSKNEKLFFGSGTQLSVL.

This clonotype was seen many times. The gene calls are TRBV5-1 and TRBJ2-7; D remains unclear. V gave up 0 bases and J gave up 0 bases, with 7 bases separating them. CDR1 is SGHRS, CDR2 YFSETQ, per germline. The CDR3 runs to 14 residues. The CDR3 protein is CASSLAPDSYEQYF. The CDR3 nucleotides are TGCGCCAGCAGCTTGGCCCCAGACTCCTACGAGCAGTACTTC.

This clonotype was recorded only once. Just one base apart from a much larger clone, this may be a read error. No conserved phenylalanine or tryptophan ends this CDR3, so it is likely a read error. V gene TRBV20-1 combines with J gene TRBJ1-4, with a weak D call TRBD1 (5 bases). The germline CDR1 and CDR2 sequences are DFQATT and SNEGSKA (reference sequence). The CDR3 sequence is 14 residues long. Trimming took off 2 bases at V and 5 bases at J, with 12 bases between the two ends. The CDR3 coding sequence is TGCAGTGCTAGATCTACAGGCCGGAATGAAAAACTGTTTTCT. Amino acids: CSARSTGRNEKLFS.

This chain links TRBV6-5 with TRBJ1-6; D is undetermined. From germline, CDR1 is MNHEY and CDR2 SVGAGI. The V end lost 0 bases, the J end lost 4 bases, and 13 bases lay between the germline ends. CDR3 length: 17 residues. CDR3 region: CASSYSFIAGYNSPLHF. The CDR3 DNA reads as TGTGCCAGCAGTTACTCTTTCATAGCTGGGTATAATTCACCCCTCCACTTT.

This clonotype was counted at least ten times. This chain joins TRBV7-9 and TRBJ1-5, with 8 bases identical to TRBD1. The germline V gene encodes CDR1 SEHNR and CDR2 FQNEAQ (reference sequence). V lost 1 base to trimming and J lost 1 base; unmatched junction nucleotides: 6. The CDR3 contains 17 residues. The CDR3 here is CASSLESGGWSNQPQHF. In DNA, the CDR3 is TGTGCCAGCAGCTTAGAATCAGGGGGCTGGAGCAATCAGCCCCAGCATTTT.

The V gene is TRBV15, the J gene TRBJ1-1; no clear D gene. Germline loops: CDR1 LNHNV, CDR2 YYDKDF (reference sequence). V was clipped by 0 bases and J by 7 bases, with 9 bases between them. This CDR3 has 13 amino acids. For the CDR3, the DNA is TGTGCCACCAGCAGAGATCCGGGGTATGAAGCTTTCTTT. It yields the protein CATSRDPGYEAFF.

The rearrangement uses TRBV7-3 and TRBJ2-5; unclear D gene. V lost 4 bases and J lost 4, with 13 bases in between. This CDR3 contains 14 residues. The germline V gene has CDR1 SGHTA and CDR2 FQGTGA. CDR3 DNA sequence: TGTGCCAGCAGCTCGGGCGGAGTTGGAGAGACCCAGTACTTC. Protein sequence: CASSSGGVGETQYF. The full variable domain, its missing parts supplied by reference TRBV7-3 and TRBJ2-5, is GAGVSQTPSNKVTEKGKYVELRCDPISGHTALYWYRQSLGQGPEFLIYFQGTGAADDSGLPNDRFFAVRPEGSVSTLKIQRTERGDSAVYLCASSSGGVGETQYFGPGTRLLVL.

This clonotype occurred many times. The CDR3 nucleotides read TGTGCCAGCAGTTTAAGCGGGAGGCACAATGAGCAGTTCTTC. It codes for CASSLSGRHNEQFF. This rearrangement joins TRBV28 to TRBJ2-1; 9 bases line up with TRBD2. The length of the CDR3 is 14 residues. CDR1 MDHEN and CDR2 SYDVKM come from the germline V gene. V lost 2 bases and J lost 5; bases outside the gene matches: 1.

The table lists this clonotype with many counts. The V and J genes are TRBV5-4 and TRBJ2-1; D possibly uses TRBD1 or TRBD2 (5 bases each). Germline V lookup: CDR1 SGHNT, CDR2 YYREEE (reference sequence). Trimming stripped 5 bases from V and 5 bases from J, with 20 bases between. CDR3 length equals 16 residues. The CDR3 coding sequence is TGTGCCAGCAGGTTTCCGGGGCCATCTCTCGACAATGAGCAGTTCTTC. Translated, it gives CASRFPGPSLDNEQFF.

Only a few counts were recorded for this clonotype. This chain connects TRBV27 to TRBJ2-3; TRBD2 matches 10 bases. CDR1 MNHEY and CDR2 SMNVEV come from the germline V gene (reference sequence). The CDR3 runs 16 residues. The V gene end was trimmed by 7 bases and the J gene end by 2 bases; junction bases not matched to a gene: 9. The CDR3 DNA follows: TGTGCCAGCACAACAAGGCTAGCGGGGGTCACAGATACGCAGTATTTT. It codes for CASTTRLAGVTDTQYF.

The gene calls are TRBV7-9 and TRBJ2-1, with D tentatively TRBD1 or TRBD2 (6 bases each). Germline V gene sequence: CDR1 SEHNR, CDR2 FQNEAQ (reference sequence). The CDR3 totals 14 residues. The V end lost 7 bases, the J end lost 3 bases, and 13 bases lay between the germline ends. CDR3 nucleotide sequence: TGTGCCAGCACTTTAGGGGGGATCTACAATGAGCAGTTCTTC. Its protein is CASTLGGIYNEQFF.

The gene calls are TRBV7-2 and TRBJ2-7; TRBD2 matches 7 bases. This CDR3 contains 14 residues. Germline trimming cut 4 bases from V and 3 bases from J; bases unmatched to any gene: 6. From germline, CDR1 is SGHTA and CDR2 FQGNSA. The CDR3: CASSSGTTSYEQYF. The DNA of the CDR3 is TGTGCCAGCAGCTCCGGGACTACAAGCTACGAGCAGTACTTC. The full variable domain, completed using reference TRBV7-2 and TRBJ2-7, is GAGVSQSPSNKVTEKGKDVELRCDPISGHTALYWYRQSLGQGLEFLIYFQGNSAPDKSGLPSDRFSAERTGGSVSTLTIQRTQQEDSAVYLCASSSGTTSYEQYFGPGTRLTVT.

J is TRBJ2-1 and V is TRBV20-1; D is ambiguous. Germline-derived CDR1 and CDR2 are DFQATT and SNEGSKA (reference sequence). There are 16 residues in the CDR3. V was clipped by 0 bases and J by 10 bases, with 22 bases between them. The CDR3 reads CSARDLQDPFIREQFF. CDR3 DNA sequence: TGCAGTGCTAGAGATCTTCAGGACCCCTTCATCAGGGAGCAGTTCTTC.

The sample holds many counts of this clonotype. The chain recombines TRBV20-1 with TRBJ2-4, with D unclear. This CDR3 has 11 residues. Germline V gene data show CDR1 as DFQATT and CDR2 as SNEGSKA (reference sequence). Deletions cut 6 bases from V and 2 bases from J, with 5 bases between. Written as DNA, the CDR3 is TGCAGTGCAGGGTCCAAAAACATTCAGTACTTC. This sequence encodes CSAGSKNIQYF.

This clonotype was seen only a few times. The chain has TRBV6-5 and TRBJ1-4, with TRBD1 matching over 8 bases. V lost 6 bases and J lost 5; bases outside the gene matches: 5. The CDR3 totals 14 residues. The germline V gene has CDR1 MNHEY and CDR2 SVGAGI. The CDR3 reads CASRLDRGNEKLFF. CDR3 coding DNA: TGTGCCAGCAGGTTAGACAGGGGAAATGAAAAACTGTTTTTT.

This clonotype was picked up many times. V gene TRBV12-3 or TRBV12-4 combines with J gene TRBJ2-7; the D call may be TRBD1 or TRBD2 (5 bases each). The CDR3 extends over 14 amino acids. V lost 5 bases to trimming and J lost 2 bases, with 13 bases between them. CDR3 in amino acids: CASSGGRGAYEQYF. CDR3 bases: TGTGCCAGCAGTGGGGGAAGAGGGGCCTACGAGCAGTACTTC.